This T cell receptor beta chain stems from a study of blood T cell repertoires in COVID-19. Turning to the study itself: Acute and convalescent COVID-19 specimens originated in the United States, Italy and Spain. From T cells, B-cell-depleted T cells, or PBMCs came the material, which was cDNA or gDNA.

In the study's own analysis: Quantification of nucleated cells was approximated via reference gene primer amplification. Some clones are missing from TCRdb's copy, which holds only in-frame ones; the method was immunoSEQ multiplex PCR. The DNA gave D and trimming, while V, J and clone size come from that table. The sample lists about 150,000 clones; just under 90% were seen once. The CDR3 consists of 15 residues. The ends lost 3 bases at V and 4 bases at J; junction bases unmatched: 7. Germline CDR1 is SGHTA and CDR2 is FQGNSA. This chain uses TRBV7-2 with TRBJ1-1; 8 bases are shared with TRBD1. The source is a woman between 50 and 59 years old with active or convalescent COVID-19. The sequencing sample was made of peripheral blood. The CDR3 region is CASSFTGGGSTEAFF. The CDR3 DNA reads TGTGCCAGCAGCTTTACAGGGGGAGGAAGCACTGAAGCTTTCTTT.